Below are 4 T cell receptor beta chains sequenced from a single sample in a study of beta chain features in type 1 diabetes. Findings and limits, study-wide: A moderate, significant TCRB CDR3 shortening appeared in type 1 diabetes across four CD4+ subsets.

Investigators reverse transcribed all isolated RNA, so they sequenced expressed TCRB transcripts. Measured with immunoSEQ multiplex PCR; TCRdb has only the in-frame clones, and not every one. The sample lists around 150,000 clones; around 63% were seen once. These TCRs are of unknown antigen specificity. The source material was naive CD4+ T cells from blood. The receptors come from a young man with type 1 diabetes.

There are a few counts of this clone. CDR3 bases: TGTGCCAGCAGCCCCGGGACTAGCGGTTCGGAGCAGTACTTC. Its translation is CASSPGTSGSEQYF. The chain has TRBV7-2 and TRBJ2-7; TRBD2 matches 11 bases. The V segment lost 5 bases and the J segment 7 bases; nucleotides outside the gene matches: 7. This CDR3 region has 14 residues. Germline V gene sequence: CDR1 SGHTA, CDR2 FQGNSA. Together with reference TRBV7-2 and TRBJ2-7, the CDR3 gives the full variable domain: GAGVSQSPSNKVTEKGKDVELRCDPISGHTALYWYRQSLGQGLEFLIYFQGNSAPDKSGLPSDRFSAERTGGSVSTLTIQRTQQEDSAVYLCASSPGTSGSEQYFGPGTRLTVT.

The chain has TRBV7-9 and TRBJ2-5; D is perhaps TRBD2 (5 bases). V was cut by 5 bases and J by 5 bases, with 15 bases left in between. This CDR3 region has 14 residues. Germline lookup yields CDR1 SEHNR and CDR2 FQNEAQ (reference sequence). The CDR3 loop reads CASSLLGIGETQYF. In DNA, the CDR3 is TGTGCCAGCAGCCTACTCGGGATCGGCGAGACCCAGTACTTC.

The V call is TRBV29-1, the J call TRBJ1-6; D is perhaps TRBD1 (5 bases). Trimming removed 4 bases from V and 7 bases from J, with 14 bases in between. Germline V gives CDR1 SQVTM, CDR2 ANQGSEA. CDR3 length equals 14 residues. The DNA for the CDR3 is TGCAGCGTTGCGGAGGGACGCAACAATTCACCCCTCCACTTT. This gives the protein CSVAEGRNNSPLHF.

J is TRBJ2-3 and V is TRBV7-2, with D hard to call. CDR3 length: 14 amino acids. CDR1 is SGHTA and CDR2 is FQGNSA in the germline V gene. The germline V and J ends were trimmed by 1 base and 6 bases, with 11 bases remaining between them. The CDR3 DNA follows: TGTGCCAGCAGCTTAGGTCCAGTTGCGGATACGCAGTATTTT. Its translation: CASSLGPVADTQYF.